The present TCR beta chain was sequenced within a study of blood T cells in healthy people across ages. Whole-study findings and limits: Age brought a roughly linear fall in TCR beta diversity measured per million T cells. Diversity was higher, and naive CD4+ cells more numerous, in long-lived donors than in aged donors. Leaving the PBMCs unsorted stopped any conclusive comparison of naive versus antigen-experienced cells.

This CDR3 has 13 amino acids. V was shortened by 6 bases and J by 4 bases, with 15 bases between the two germline ends. From germline, CDR1 is DFQATT and CDR2 SNEGSKA (reference sequence). A second about 7 to 12 cycle PCR used barcoded and J-beta primers. From the 5' RACE reads, TCRdb called clonotypes with MiXCR, one entry per CDR3 protein. The table lists 850,000 to 1,100,000 distinct CDR3 sequences, roughly two fifths of them singletons. This clonotype turned up a few times. Its target is not known. The V call is TRBV20-1, the J call TRBJ1-2; TRBD1 is a possible D gene (5 bases). The origin of this receptor is a man between 18 and 29 years old in good health. The sequenced material came from blood. CDR3 sequence reads: CSALDLRGYGYTF. The CDR3 region has the DNA TGCAGTGCCTTGGACCTGAGGGGCTATGGCTACACCTTC.